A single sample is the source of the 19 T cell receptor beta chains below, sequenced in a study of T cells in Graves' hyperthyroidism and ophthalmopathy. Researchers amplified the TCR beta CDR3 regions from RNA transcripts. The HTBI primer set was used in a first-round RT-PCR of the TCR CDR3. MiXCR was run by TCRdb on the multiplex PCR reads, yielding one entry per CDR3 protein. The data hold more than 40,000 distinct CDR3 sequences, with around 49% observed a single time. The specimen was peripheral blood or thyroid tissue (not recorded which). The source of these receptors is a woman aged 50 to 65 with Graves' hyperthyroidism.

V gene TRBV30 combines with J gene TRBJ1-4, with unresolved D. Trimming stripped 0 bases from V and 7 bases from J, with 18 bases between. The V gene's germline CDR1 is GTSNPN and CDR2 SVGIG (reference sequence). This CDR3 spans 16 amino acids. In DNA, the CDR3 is TGTGCCTGGAGTGTAAAGTTTGAATCAGTTGGTGAAAAACTGTTTTTT. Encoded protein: CAWSVKFESVGEKLFF.

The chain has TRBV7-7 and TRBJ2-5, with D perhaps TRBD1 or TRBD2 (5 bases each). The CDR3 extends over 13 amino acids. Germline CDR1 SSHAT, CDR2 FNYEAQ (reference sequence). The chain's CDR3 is CARQQGSGETQYF. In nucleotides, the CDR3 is TGTGCTAGACAGCAGGGTTCGGGGGAGACCCAGTACTTC.

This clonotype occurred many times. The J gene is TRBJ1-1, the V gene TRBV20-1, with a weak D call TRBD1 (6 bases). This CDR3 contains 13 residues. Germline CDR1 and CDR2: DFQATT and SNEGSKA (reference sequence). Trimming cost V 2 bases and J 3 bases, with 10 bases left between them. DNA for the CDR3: TGCAGTGCTAGAAGGGAGGGGGACACTGAAGCTTTCTTT. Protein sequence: CSARREGDTEAFF.

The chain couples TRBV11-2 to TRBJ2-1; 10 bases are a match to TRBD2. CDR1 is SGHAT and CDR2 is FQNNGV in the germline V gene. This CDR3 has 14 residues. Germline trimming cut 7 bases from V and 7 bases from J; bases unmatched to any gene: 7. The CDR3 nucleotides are TGTGCCAGCACAAGAACTAGCGGGATGAATGAGCAGTTCTTC. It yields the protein CASTRTSGMNEQFF.

Written as DNA, the CDR3 is TGTGCCAGCAGTGAAGCAGTTCTAGGGGGGCGGGACCTCCGGGGAGATACGCAGTATTTT. Translated: CASSEAVLGGRDLRGDTQYF. V and J are TRBV6-1 and TRBJ2-3, with D perhaps TRBD1 or TRBD2 (6 bases each). The length of the CDR3 is 20 residues. V was clipped by 0 bases and J by 5 bases, with 27 bases between them. CDR1 and CDR2 (germline): MNHNS, SASEGT.

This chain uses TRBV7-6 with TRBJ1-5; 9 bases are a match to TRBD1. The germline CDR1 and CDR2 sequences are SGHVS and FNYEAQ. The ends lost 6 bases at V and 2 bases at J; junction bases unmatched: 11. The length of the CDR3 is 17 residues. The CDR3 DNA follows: TGTGCCAGCAGTTCCCCCGGGACAGGGTGGGGCAATCAGCCCCAGCATTTT. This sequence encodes CASSSPGTGWGNQPQHF.

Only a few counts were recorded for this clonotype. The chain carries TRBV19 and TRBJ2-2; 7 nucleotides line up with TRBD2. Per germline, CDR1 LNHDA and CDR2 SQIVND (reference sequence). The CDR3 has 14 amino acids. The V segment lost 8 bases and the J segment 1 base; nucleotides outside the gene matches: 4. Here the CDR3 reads CASGGSENTGELFF. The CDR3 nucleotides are TGTGCCAGTGGCGGGAGCGAGAACACCGGGGAGCTGTTTTTT.

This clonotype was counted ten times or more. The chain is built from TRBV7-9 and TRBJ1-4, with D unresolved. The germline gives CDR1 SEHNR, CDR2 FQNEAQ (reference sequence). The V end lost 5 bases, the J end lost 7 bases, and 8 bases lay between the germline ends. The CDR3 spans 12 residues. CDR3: CASSINIEKLFF. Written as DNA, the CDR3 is TGTGCCAGCAGCATTAATATTGAAAAACTGTTTTTT.

The CDR3 DNA follows: TGCGCCAGCAGCTCTGGACAGGTCCTCACCGGGGAGCTGTTTTTT. Translated, it gives CASSSGQVLTGELFF. The chain couples TRBV5-1 to TRBJ2-2; 7 bases map to TRBD1. There are 15 residues in the CDR3. Germline CDR1 reads SGHRS; CDR2 reads YFSETQ. Trimming took 3 bases from V and 4 from J; bases not matched to a gene: 6.

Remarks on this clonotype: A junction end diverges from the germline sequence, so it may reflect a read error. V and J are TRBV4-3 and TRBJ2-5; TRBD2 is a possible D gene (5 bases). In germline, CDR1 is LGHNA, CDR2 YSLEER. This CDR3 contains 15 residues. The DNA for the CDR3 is TGCACCAGCAGCCAAGCGGCGGGTTACCAAGAGACCCAGTACTTC. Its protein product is CTSSQAAGYQETQYF.

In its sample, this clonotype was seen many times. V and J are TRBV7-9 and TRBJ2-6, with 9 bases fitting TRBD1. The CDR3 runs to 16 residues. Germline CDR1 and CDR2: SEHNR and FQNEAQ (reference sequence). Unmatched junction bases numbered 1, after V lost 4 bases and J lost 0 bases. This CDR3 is CASSSGQGSGANVLTF. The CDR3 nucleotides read TGTGCCAGCAGCTCGGGACAGGGCTCTGGGGCCAACGTCCTGACTTTC.

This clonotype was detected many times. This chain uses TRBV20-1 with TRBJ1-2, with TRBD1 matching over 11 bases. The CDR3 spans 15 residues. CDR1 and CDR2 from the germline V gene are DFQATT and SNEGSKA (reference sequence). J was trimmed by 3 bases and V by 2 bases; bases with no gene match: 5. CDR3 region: CSARSRTGGDYGYTF. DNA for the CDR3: TGCAGTGCTAGATCCCGGACAGGGGGCGACTATGGCTACACCTTC.

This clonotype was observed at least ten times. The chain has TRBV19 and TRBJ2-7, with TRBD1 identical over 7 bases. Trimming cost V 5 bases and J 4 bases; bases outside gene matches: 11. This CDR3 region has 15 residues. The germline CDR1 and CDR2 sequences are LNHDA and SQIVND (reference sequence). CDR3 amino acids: CASSARDRDRYEQYF. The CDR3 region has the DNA TGTGCCAGTAGTGCAAGGGACAGAGACAGATACGAGCAGTACTTC.

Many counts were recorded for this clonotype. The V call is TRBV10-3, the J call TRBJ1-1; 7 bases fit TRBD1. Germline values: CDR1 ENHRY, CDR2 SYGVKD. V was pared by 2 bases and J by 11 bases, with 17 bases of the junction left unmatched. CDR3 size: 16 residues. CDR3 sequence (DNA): TGTGCCATCAGTGAGCGCTTTCTGACAGGGATGTTGGAGGCTTTCTTT. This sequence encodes CAISERFLTGMLEAFF.

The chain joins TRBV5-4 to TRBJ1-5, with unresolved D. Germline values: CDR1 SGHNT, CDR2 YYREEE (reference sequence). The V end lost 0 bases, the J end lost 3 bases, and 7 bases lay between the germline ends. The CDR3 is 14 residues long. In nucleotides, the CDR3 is TGTGCCAGCAGCTTGGACGGGGTCAATCAGCCCCAGCATTTT. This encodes CASSLDGVNQPQHF. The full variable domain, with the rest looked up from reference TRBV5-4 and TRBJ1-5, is ETGVTQSPTHLIKTRGQQVTLRCSSQSGHNTVSWYQQALGQGPQFIFQYYREEENGRGNFPPRFSGLQFPNYSSELNVNALELDDSALYLCASSLDGVNQPQHFGDGTRLSIL.

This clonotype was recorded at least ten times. CDR3: CASRKPGQNTGELFF. CDR3 nucleotides: TGTGCCAGCAGGAAACCGGGACAGAACACCGGGGAGCTGTTTTTT. V is TRBV28 and J is TRBJ2-2, with a tentative D call TRBD1 (6 bases). Germline CDR1 is MDHEN and CDR2 is SYDVKM. The CDR3 has 15 residues. V lost 6 bases, J lost 1 base, and 12 bases lay in between. Full variable domain (rest looked up from reference TRBV28 and TRBJ2-2): DVKVTQSSRYLVKRTGEKVFLECVQDMDHENMFWYRQDPGLGLRLIYFSYDVKMKEKGDIPEGYSVSREKKERFSLILESASTNQTSMYLCASRKPGQNTGELFFGEGSRLTVL.

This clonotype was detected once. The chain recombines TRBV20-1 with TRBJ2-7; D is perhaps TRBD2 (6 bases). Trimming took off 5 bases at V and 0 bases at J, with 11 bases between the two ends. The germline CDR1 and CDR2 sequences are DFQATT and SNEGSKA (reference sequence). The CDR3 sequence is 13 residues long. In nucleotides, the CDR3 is TGCAGTGCTGGGGCTAGCGACTCCTACGAGCAGTACTTC. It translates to CSAGASDSYEQYF.

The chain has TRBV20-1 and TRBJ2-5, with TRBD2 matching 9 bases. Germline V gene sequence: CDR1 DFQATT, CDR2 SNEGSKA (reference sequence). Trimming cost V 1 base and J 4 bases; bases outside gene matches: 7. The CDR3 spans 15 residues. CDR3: CSARGVLAGRETQYF. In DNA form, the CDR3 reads TGCAGTGCTAGAGGGGTACTAGCGGGCAGAGAGACCCAGTACTTC.

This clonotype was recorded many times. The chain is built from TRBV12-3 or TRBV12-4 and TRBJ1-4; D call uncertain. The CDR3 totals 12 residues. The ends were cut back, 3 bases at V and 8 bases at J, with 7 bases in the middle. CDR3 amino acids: CASSFQREKLFF. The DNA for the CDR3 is TGTGCCAGCAGTTTCCAAAGGGAAAAACTGTTTTTT.